These 10 T cell receptor beta chains were sequenced from one sample in a study of T cells in Graves' hyperthyroidism and ophthalmopathy. The source material, RNA transcripts, was used to amplify TCR beta CDR3 regions. The study used the HTBI primer set for a first-round RT-PCR of the TCR CDR3. TCRdb fed the multiplex PCR reads into MiXCR, producing one record per CDR3 protein. The sample holds about 640,000 distinct CDR3 sequences, 45% seen once. Material: peripheral blood or thyroid tissue (not recorded which). The receptors come from an adult man with Graves' disease, either hyperthyroidism or ophthalmopathy (not recorded which).

This chain joins TRBV7-9 and TRBJ1-4, with a possible D match to TRBD1 (5 bases). V lost 1 base to trimming and J lost 5 bases, with 11 bases between them. The CDR3 sequence is 15 residues long. Germline assignment: CDR1 SEHNR and CDR2 FQNEAQ (reference sequence). The chain's CDR3 is CASSLVTGQNEKLFF. The CDR3 coding sequence is TGTGCCAGCAGCTTAGTAACAGGACAAAATGAAAAACTGTTTTTT.

This rearrangement joins TRBV25-1 to TRBJ2-7; TRBD2 aligns across 8 bases. The CDR3 extends over 16 amino acids. Germline values: CDR1 MGHDK, CDR2 SYGVNS. Trimming removed 6 bases from V and 2 bases from J; junction bases left unmatched: 12. CDR3 residues: CASRPGASGHTYEQYF. CDR3 DNA sequence: TGTGCCAGCAGACCCGGGGCTAGCGGGCACACCTACGAGCAGTACTTC.

This clonotype was seen repeatedly, ten times or more. The chain couples TRBV7-2 to TRBJ2-5; unclear D gene. Germline CDR1 SGHTA, CDR2 FQGNSA. The CDR3 covers 13 residues. The V gene lost 1 base and the J gene lost 5 bases, with 8 bases spanning the gap. Written as DNA, the CDR3 is TGTGCCAGCAGCTTAGAGATAGTTGAGACCCAGTACTTC. It codes for CASSLEIVETQYF.

This clonotype was seen ten or more times. This sequence joins TRBV7-9 and TRBJ2-7; TRBD2 matches at 7 bases. There are 12 residues in the CDR3. Looked up from germline, CDR1 is SEHNR and CDR2 is FQNEAQ (reference sequence). Trimming cost V 0 bases and J 12 bases; bases outside gene matches: 5. The CDR3: CASSLAPGLPYF. The CDR3 region has the DNA TGTGCCAGCAGCTTAGCGCCGGGACTACCGTACTTC.

Details on this clonotype: This may arise from a read error, as a much more abundant clone is one base away. The chain joins TRBV10-3 to TRBJ2-5; no firm D call. Germline V gene sequence: CDR1 ENHRY, CDR2 SYGVKD. The CDR3 is 14 amino acids. Written as DNA, the CDR3 is TGTGCCACCAGTGAGTCTGCTGTCCAAGAGACCCAGTACTTC. Residues: CATSESAVQETQYF.

Regarding this clonotype: A junction boundary mismatches the germline segment, possibly from a read error. This chain joins TRBV5-1 and TRBJ1-5; D gene uncertain. The length of the CDR3 is 16 residues. Germline CDR1 is SGHRS and CDR2 is YFSETQ. This CDR3 is CASSEDVGYSNQPQHF. Written as DNA, the CDR3 is TGTGCCAGCAGCGAGGACGTAGGGTATAGCAATCAGCCCCAGCATTTT. Full variable domain (outside the CDR3, taken from reference TRBV5-1 and TRBJ1-5): KAGVTQTPRYLIKTRGQQVTLSCSPISGHRSVSWYQQTPGQGLQFLFEYFSETQRNKGNFPGRFSGRQFSNSRSEMNVSTLELGDSALYLCASSEDVGYSNQPQHFGDGTRLSIL.

The chain employs TRBV29-1 and TRBJ1-5; TRBD1 agrees at 9 bases. The CDR3 loop spans 15 amino acids. From germline, CDR1 is SQVTM and CDR2 ANQGSEA. V lost 7 bases to trimming and J lost 4 bases; unmatched junction nucleotides: 11. For the CDR3, the DNA is TGCAGCGCCTCCACAGGGGGCAGCGATAATCAGCCCCAGCATTTT. Translation: CSASTGGSDNQPQHF.

V usage is TRBV7-2 and J usage is TRBJ1-2; possible D gene TRBD1, 5 bases. This CDR3 region has 14 residues. From germline, CDR1 is SGHTA and CDR2 FQGNSA. V was trimmed by 1 base and J by 4 bases, leaving 10 bases between them. CDR3 in DNA: TGTGCCAGCAGCTTAGTGGGGGGGGGCTATGGCTACACCTTC. It encodes CASSLVGGGYGYTF.

This clonotype was seen a handful of times. The CDR3 DNA is TGCAGTGCTCCCGAGGCCAGGAAGTTAGGCGAAGCTTTCTTT. It is translated as CSAPEARKLGEAFF. V gene TRBV20-1 combines with J gene TRBJ1-1; D is unclear. Trimming took 5 bases from V and 8 from J, leaving 21 bases between them. There are 14 residues in the CDR3. Germline V lookup: CDR1 DFQATT, CDR2 SNEGSKA (reference sequence).

Of note for this clonotype: A junction end diverges from the germline sequence, so it may reflect a read error. For the CDR3, the DNA is TGTGCTAGCAGCTACCCCGACAGGGCGCGGCCGGACGAGCAGTACTTC. It translates to CASSYPDRARPDEQYF. This rearrangement joins TRBV7-7 to TRBJ2-7, with TRBD1 matching 7 bases. The germline CDR1 and CDR2 sequences are SSHAT and FNYEAQ (reference sequence). This CDR3 spans 16 amino acids.